Only one count was recorded for the clone carrying this T cell receptor beta chain. Its antigen is not identified. Here immunoSEQ multiplex PCR was the method, and the copy in TCRdb shows in-frame clones only, minus some. The sample holds over 55,000 clones; about 86% are singletons and the top ten take about 3.9%. The data belong to a study of OX40 agonist ivuxolimab in advanced cancers. Overall study findings and caveats: At 0.1 to 3.0 mg/kg, CD4+ and CD8+ blood T cells expanded clonally by week 6. The study did not work out the antigen specificity of the expanded peripheral T cells. Low normalized clonal expansion also occurred in some nonresponding patients. Expanded clones tended on average to be more numerous among CD8+ T cells than CD4+.

Germline V gene data show CDR1 as MNHEY and CDR2 as SVGAGI. CDR3 length: 13 residues. The ends were cut back, 2 bases at V and 9 bases at J, with 8 bases in the middle. J is TRBJ1-6 and V is TRBV6-5; possible D gene TRBD1, 5 bases. The sequence was collected from an adult with an advanced solid tumor such as melanoma, head and neck, liver or kidney cancer. This specimen was CD4+ or CD8+ T cells sorted from blood, taken in a trial of the OX40 agonist ivuxolimab. CDR3 loop: CASSYPQGSPLHF. The CDR3 coding sequence is TGTGCCAGCAGTTACCCCCAGGGTTCACCCCTCCACTTT.